The subject of this entry is one T cell receptor beta chain. These data are taken from a study of technical replicates of blood from several donors. Profiled with immunoSEQ multiplex PCR; TCRdb holds only in-frame clones, not every one. The table has over 50,000 clones, about 97% seen once. The TCR was taken from a human donor in good health. Sequencing used T cells isolated from PBMCs.

The DNA of the CDR3 is TGTGCCAGCAGCGTTGCCGGGGGAGAATACTATGGCTACACCTTC. It specifies CASSVAGGEYYGYTF. The gene calls are TRBV9 and TRBJ1-2, with D perhaps matching TRBD1 (5 bases). Germline CDR1 is SGDLS and CDR2 is YYNGEE. Trimming took 2 bases from V and 3 from J, leaving 14 bases between them. The length of the CDR3 is 15 residues.